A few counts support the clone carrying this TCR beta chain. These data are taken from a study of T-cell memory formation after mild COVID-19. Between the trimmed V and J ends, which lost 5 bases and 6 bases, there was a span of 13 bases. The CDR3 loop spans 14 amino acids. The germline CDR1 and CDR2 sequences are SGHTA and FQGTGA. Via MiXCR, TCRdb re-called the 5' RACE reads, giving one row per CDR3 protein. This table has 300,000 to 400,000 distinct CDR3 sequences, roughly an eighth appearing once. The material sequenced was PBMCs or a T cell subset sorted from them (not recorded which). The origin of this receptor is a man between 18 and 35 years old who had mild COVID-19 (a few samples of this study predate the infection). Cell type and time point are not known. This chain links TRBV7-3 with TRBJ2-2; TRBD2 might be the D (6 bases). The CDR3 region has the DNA TGTGCCAGCAGCACGGGACTGGGGCCCGGGGAGCTGTTTTTT. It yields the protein CASSTGLGPGELFF.